The clone carrying this T cell receptor (beta chain) was detected once. These data are taken from a study of T cell changes during pregnancy in multiple sclerosis. CDR3 length: 15 residues. V dropped 8 bases and J dropped 6 bases, with 21 bases sitting between them. Germline CDR1 is SNHLY and CDR2 is FYNNEI. Assay used: immunoSEQ multiplex PCR; TCRdb lists only in-frame clones, some missing. The sample has around 60,000 clones, about 89% seen once; the top ten hold roughly 0.48%. The chain recombines TRBV2 with TRBJ2-3; no clear D. The material was CD4+ T cells from peripheral blood mononuclear cells, obtained after pregnancy. This receptor was identified in a female donor in good health, enrolled as a control in a pregnancy study. This chain's CDR3 is CASSSVYGFPDTQYF. CDR3 sequence (DNA): TGTGCCAGCTCATCGGTGTATGGTTTCCCCGATACGCAGTATTTT.